A single sample gave rise to the 9 T cell receptor beta chains below, sequenced in a study of cytomegalovirus exposure and HLA in healthy donors. 13 Jbeta primers and 60 Vbeta primers were used for the PCR. Some clones are missing from TCRdb's copy, which holds only in-frame ones; the method was immunoSEQ multiplex PCR. The sample consists of about 160,000 clones, roughly 79% of them appearing once. Sequenced input: PBMCs. These receptors were obtained from a woman between 45 and 65 years old in good health and CMV-seronegative.

The V gene is TRBV18, the J gene TRBJ1-1; TRBD1 matches 8 bases. The CDR3 is made up of 14 amino acids. Trimming took 5 bases from V and 1 from J; bases not matched to a gene: 3. Germline-derived CDR1 and CDR2 are KGHSH and LQKENI. CDR3: CASSDGQGNTEAFF. In DNA form, the CDR3 reads TGTGCCAGCTCAGATGGACAGGGGAACACTGAAGCTTTCTTT.

The chain couples TRBV5-1 to TRBJ1-1; D call uncertain. From germline, CDR1 is SGHRS and CDR2 YFSETQ. The V and J ends lost 0 bases and 6 bases respectively, with 9 bases between them. The CDR3 has 13 residues. Here the CDR3 DNA reads TGCGCCAGCAGCTTGGAAATTCGCGCTGAAGCTTTCTTT. Its protein is CASSLEIRAEAFF.

The sample holds a few counts of this clone. V and J are TRBV28 and TRBJ1-1; D gene uncertain. This CDR3 has 14 residues. Between the trimmed V and J ends, which lost 3 bases and 1 base, there was a span of 9 bases. Germline CDR1 reads MDHEN; CDR2 reads SYDVKM. The CDR3 sequence is CASSLQAGNTEAFF. In nucleotides, the CDR3 is TGTGCCAGCAGTTTGCAGGCGGGGAACACTGAAGCTTTCTTT.

This chain links TRBV19 with TRBJ2-3; 7 bases align to TRBD2. V trimming: 6 bases; J trimming: 3 bases; junction bases outside the gene matches: 12. CDR1 is LNHDA and CDR2 is SQIVND in the germline V gene (reference sequence). The CDR3 contains 16 residues. The CDR3 sequence is CASRVSIWEGTDTQYF. DNA for the CDR3: TGTGCCAGTAGGGTCTCCATTTGGGAGGGGACAGATACGCAGTATTTT.

The chain carries TRBV6-1 and TRBJ2-7; weak D call: TRBD1 (5 bases). Trimming pared 6 bases from V and 5 bases from J, leaving 14 bases between. This CDR3 contains 13 residues. Germline CDR1 and CDR2: MNHNS and SASEGT. This chain's CDR3 is CASRGPGHNEQYF. The CDR3 DNA reads as TGTGCCAGCAGGGGTCCAGGGCATAACGAGCAGTACTTC.

V is TRBV29-1 and J is TRBJ2-1; 13 positions match TRBD2. The CDR3 has 15 residues. Germline lookup yields CDR1 SQVTM and CDR2 ANQGSEA. V lost 6 bases and J lost 7; bases outside the gene matches: 9. The CDR3 coding sequence is TGCAGCGTGGACCCCGGGACTAGCGGGGTTAATGAGCAGTTCTTC. Protein: CSVDPGTSGVNEQFF.

The chain has TRBV7-2 and TRBJ2-1, with 9 bases identical to TRBD1. Losses at the gene ends were 5 bases for V and 8 bases for J; bases not matched to a gene: 13. The CDR3 is made up of 16 amino acids. Germline V gene lookup returns CDR1 SGHTA and CDR2 FQGNSA. The CDR3: CASSLSGTGSLDEQFF. The CDR3 bases are TGTGCCAGCAGCCTGAGCGGGACAGGGTCCCTCGATGAGCAGTTCTTC.

The chain recombines TRBV18 with TRBJ1-1; maybe TRBD1 (6 bases). CDR3 length: 14 residues. V lost 5 bases and J 6 bases, leaving 16 bases between the germline ends. Germline V lookup: CDR1 KGHSH, CDR2 LQKENI. The chain's CDR3 is CASSGQSFVPEAFF. Written as DNA, the CDR3 is TGTGCCAGCTCAGGACAGTCCTTCGTCCCTGAAGCTTTCTTT.

As concerns this clone: At one end, the junction sequence differs from germline, possibly due to a read error. The rearrangement uses TRBV20-1 and TRBJ1-2; the D gene is possibly TRBD1 (5 bases). The CDR3 is made up of 8 amino acids. The germline V gene has CDR1 DFQATT and CDR2 SNEGSKA (reference sequence). In nucleotides, the CDR3 is TGCAGTGCTGATCTTGGACATTTC. It codes for CSADLGHF.